Shown below are 2 T cell receptor beta chains from a single sample sequenced in a study of T cell responses to AZD1222 COVID-19 vaccine listed by TCRdb under 2021. The library was built by means of the immunoSEQ multiplex PCR assay. TCRdb mirrors the immuneACCESS table, restricted to in-frame sequences. Some clones are absent from its copies; in checked studies, under half trace to an unresolved V gene, and the reason for the others is unknown. This sample is represented by about 120,000 clones; approximately 89% of them were singletons. Roughly 4.7% of the sample is taken by the ten largest. The sample's time point label, decoded: baseline before first vaccination. The sequences come from peripheral blood, collected on day 0 of AZD1222 vaccination. Source of these receptors: an adult in good health.

This clone was seen only once. The V and J genes are TRBV7-2 and TRBJ1-1; 8 positions agree with TRBD1. CDR1 and CDR2 (germline): SGHTA, FQGNSA. CDR3 length: 15 amino acids. The V gene end was trimmed by 5 bases and the J gene end by 0 bases; junction bases not matched to a gene: 5. The CDR3 spells CASSEDREMNTEAFF. The CDR3 coding sequence is TGTGCCAGCAGCGAGGACAGGGAAATGAACACTGAAGCTTTCTTT. Drawing the rest from reference TRBV7-2 and TRBJ1-1, the complete variable domain is GAGVSQSPSNKVTEKGKDVELRCDPISGHTALYWYRQSLGQGLEFLIYFQGNSAPDKSGLPSDRFSAERTGGSVSTLTIQRTQQEDSAVYLCASSEDREMNTEAFFGQGTRLTVV.

CDR3 amino acids: CASRQQVNTEAFF. CDR3 bases: TGTGCCAGCAGGCAACAAGTGAACACTGAAGCTTTCTTT. The rearrangement uses TRBV5-5 and TRBJ1-1; D unresolved. The ends were cut back, 5 bases at V and 0 bases at J, with 8 bases in the middle. The CDR3 is made up of 13 amino acids. Germline-derived CDR1 and CDR2 are SGHKS and YYEKEE (reference sequence).